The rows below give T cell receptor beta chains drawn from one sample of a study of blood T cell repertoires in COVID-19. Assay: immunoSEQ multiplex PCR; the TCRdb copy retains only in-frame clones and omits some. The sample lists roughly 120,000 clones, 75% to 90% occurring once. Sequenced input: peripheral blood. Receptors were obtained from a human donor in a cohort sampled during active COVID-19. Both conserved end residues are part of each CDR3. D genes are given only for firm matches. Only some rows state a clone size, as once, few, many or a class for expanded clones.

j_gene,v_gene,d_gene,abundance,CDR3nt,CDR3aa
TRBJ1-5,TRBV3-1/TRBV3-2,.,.,TGTGCCAGTTCTATAGGGGGTGGTCAGCCCCAGCATTTT,CASSIGGGQPQHF
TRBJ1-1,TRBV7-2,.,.,TGTGCCATCACTAAAGTGGCCGCTGAAGCTTTCTTT,CAITKVAAEAFF
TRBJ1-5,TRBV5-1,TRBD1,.,TGCGCCAGCAGCTTCGGGGACAGGGCTAGCAATCAGCCCCAGCATTTT,CASSFGDRASNQPQHF
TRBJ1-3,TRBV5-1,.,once,TGCGCCAGCAGCTTGGCCGAGGACCGCACAGGGAACACCATATATTTT,CASSLAEDRTGNTIYF
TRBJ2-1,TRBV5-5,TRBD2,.,TGTGCCAGCAGCCCAGCCCGGACTAGCCAGTCGAACGGTGAGCAGTTCTTC,CASSPARTSQSNGEQFF
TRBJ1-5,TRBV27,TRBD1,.,TGTGCCAGCAGTTGGACAGGGGTTAGCAATCAGCCCCAGCATTTT,CASSWTGVSNQPQHF
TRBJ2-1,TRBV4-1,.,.,TGCGCCAGCAGCCAGGGGAGACTGATCTACAATGAGCAGTTCTTC,CASSQGRLIYNEQFF
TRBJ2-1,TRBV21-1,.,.,TGTGCCAGCAGCAAAAGGGACAGGAGTTCCTACAATGAGCAGTTCTTC,CASSKRDRSSYNEQFF
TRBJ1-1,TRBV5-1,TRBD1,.,TGCGCCAGCAGCGGGACAGTGAACACTGAAGCTTTCTTT,CASSGTVNTEAFF
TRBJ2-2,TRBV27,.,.,TGTGCCAGCAGTTGGAGGGAAGTGGACACCGGGGAGCTGTTTTTT,CASSWREVDTGELFF
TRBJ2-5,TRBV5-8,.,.,TGTGCCAGCAGCCAGGGTAGAACAAGAGAGACCCAGTACTTC,CASSQGRTRETQYF
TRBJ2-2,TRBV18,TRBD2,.,TGTGCCAGCTCTCCACTAGCGACGAACACCGGGGAGCTGTTTTTT,CASSPLATNTGELFF
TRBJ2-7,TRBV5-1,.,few,TGCGCCAGCAGCTTGGATCCCGGGACTGCTACCTACGAGCAGTACTTC,CASSLDPGTATYEQYF
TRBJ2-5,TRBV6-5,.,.,TGTGCCAGCAGTTACTCCTACTCCTCAGAGACCCAGTACTTC,CASSYSYSSETQYF
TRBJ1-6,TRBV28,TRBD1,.,TGTGCCAGCAGTCCGCGGGACAGGGGTTCACCCCTCCACTTT,CASSPRDRGSPLHF
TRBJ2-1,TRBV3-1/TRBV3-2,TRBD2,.,TGTGCCAGCAGCCAAGGACTAGCGGGTCTAAGCTCCTACAATGAGCAGTTCTTC,CASSQGLAGLSSYNEQFF
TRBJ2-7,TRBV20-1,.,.,TGCAGTGCTGAGGACAGCTACGAGCAGTACTTC,CSAEDSYEQYF
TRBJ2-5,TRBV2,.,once,TGTGCCAGCAGTGAACGGCGGCACCAAGAGACCCAGTACTTC,CASSERRHQETQYF
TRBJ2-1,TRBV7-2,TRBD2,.,TGTGCCAGCAGCGACTCACTAGCGACGAAATCATACTCCTACAATGAGCAGTTCTTC,CASSDSLATKSYSYNEQFF
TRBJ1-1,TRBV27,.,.,TGTGCCAGCTGTAGCGGTATGGCGAACACTGAAGCTTTCTTT,CASCSGMANTEAFF
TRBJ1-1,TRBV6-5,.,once,TGTGCCAGCATAAGGGGTCAGAACTTATCCCCAGCTTTCTTT,CASIRGQNLSPAFF
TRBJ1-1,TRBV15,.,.,TGTGCCACCAGCAGAGATCAGGTCACTGAAGCTTTCTTT,CATSRDQVTEAFF
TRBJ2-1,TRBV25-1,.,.,TGTGCCAGCAGTTTTAGCGGCGCAGGGGGTGAGCAGTTCTTC,CASSFSGAGGEQFF
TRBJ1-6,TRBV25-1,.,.,TGTGCCAGCAACAGGGACTCCTATAATTCACCCCTCCACTTT,CASNRDSYNSPLHF
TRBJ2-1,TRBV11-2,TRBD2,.,TGTGCCAGCAGCTTAACCAGCGGGAGTAACGATGAGCAGTTCTTC,CASSLTSGSNDEQFF
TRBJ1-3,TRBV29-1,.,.,TGCAGCGTTGAACCAGGGGCTAATGGAAACACCATATATTTT,CSVEPGANGNTIYF
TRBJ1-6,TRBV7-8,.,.,TGTGCCAGCAGCTTAGAGGGGGACGGTTCACCCCTCCACTTT,CASSLEGDGSPLHF
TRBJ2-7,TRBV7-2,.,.,TGTGCCAGCAGCTTAGAAGGCAGCTCGGGCTCCTACGAGCAGTACTTC,CASSLEGSSGSYEQYF
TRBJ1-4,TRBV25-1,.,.,TGTGCCAGCAGGGGGGGGGTTAATGAAAAACTGTTTTTT,CASRGGVNEKLFF
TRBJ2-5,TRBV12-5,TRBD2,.,TGTGCTAGTGGTTTGGTGGGACTACCCGAGACCCAGTACTTC,CASGLVGLPETQYF
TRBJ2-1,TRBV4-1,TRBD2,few,TGCGCCAGCAGCCAAGATAGGCTGACTAGCGGTAACAATGAGCAGTTCTTC,CASSQDRLTSGNNEQFF
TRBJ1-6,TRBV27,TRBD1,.,TGTGCCAGCAGTTCGGCGGGACAGGGGAATTCACCCCTCCACTTT,CASSSAGQGNSPLHF
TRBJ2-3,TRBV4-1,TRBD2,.,TGCGCCAGCAGCCAAGAGGTGACTAGCGGGGGTCTGGATACGCAGTATTTT,CASSQEVTSGGLDTQYF
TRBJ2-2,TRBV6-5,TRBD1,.,TGTGCCAGCAGTCGGGGACAGGGCTTCACCGGGGAGCTGTTTTTT,CASSRGQGFTGELFF
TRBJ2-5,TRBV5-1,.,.,TGCGCCAGCAGCTCCCGACAGACTCAAGAGACCCAGTACTTC,CASSSRQTQETQYF
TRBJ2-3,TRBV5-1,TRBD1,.,TGCGCCAGCAGACGGGACAGTAGCACAGATACGCAGTATTTT,CASRRDSSTDTQYF
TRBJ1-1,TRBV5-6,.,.,TGTGCCAGCAGCTTTCTACAGGGTGGTTGGACTGAAGCTTTCTTT,CASSFLQGGWTEAFF
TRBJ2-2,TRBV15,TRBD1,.,TGTGCCACCAGCAGAGGACAGGGCTTTTCAACCGGGGAGCTGTTTTTT,CATSRGQGFSTGELFF
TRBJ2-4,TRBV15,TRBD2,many,TGTGCCACCAGCAGAGACTCAGCGGGAGGGAGGGACATTCAGTACTTC,CATSRDSAGGRDIQYF
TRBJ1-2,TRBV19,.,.,TGTGCCAGTAGTTCGAGGTATTCTAACTATGGCTACACCTTC,CASSSRYSNYGYTF
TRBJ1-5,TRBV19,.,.,TGTGCCAGTAGATACCAGGGACAGCCCCAGCATTTT,CASRYQGQPQHF
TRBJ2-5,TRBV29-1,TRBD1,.,TGCAGCGTACGGACAGGGAATATAGCTTTATATGAGACCCAGTACTTC,CSVRTGNIALYETQYF
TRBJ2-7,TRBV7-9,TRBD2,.,TGTGCCAGCAGCTTAGGATTAGCGGGAGGGCCCGGGAGTGAGCAGTACTTC,CASSLGLAGGPGSEQYF
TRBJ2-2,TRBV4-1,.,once,TGCGCCAGCAGCCAATTCCCCCAAGGGGTGCAGGGTATGTACCGGGAGCTGTTTTTT,CASSQFPQGVQGMYRELFF
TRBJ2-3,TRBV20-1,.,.,TGCAGTGCTAGTACGGGAGATACGCAGTATTTT,CSASTGDTQYF
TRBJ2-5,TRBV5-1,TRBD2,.,TGCGCCAGCAGCGCTAGCGGGGGGACTAGCGGTCAAGAGACCCAGTACTTC,CASSASGGTSGQETQYF
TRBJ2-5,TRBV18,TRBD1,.,TGTGCCAGCTCAGGGACAGGGGGCCAAGAGACCCAGTACTTC,CASSGTGGQETQYF
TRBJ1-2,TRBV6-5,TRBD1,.,TGTGCCAGCAGCTACCGGACAGGGGGCAACTATGGCTACACCTTC,CASSYRTGGNYGYTF
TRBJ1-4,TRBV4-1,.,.,TGCGCCAGCAGCCCGATGGAGGTAGAAAAACTGTTTTTT,CASSPMEVEKLFF
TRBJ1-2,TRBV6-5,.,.,TGTGCCAGCAGTTCTCCCCAGGGGCCTTGGGGGGGCTACACCTTC,CASSSPQGPWGGYTF
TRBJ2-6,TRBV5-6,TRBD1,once,TGTGCCAGCAGCCCTTACAGGGGGCTCGGGGCCAACGTCCTGACTTTC,CASSPYRGLGANVLTF
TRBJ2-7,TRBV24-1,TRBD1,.,TGTGCCACCAGTGATTCGCCGGGACAGCCCTCCTACGAGCAGTACTTC,CATSDSPGQPSYEQYF
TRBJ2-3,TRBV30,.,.,TGTGCCTGGAGTTATTCCTCGACAGTCACAGATACGCAGTATTTT,CAWSYSSTVTDTQYF
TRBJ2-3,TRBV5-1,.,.,TGCGCCAGCAGCTTGGGACTACCTAGCACAGATACGCAGTATTTT,CASSLGLPSTDTQYF
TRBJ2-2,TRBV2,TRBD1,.,TGTGCCAGCAGATATAGACAGGGACCCGGGGAGCTGTTTTTT,CASRYRQGPGELFF
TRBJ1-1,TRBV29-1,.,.,TGCAGCGTAAGACAGGTGAACACTGAAGCTTTCTTT,CSVRQVNTEAFF
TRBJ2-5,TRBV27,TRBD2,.,TGTGCCAGCAGACGAGCCGGGGGGGAGACCCAGTACTTC,CASRRAGGETQYF
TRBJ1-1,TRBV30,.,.,TGTGCCTGGAGTTCCATGGGAGTGAACACTGAAGCTTTCTTT,CAWSSMGVNTEAFF
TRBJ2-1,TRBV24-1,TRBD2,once,TGTGCCACCTCCTGGACTAGGAGTGGGCGGCAGTTCTTC,CATSWTRSGRQFF
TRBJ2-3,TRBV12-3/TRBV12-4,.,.,TGTGCCAGCAGTTTTGGGCCAGATACGCAGTATTTT,CASSFGPDTQYF